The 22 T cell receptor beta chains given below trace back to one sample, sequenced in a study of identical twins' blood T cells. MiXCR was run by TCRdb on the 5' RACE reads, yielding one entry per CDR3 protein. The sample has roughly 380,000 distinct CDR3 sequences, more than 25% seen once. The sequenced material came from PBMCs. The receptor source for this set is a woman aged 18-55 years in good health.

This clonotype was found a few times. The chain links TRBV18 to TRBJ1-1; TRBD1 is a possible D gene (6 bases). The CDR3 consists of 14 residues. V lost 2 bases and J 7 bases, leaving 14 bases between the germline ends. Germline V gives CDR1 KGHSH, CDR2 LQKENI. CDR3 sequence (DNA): TGTGCCAGCTCACCAGGGACAAGGACTCTTGAAGCTTTCTTT. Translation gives CASSPGTRTLEAFF.

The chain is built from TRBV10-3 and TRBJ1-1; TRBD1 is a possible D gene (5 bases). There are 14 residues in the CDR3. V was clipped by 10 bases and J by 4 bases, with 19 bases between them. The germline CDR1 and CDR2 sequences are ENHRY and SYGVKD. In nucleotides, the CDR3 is TGTGCCACCGACAGTAAGGGCTTGGGCACTGAAGCTTTCTTT. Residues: CATDSKGLGTEAFF.

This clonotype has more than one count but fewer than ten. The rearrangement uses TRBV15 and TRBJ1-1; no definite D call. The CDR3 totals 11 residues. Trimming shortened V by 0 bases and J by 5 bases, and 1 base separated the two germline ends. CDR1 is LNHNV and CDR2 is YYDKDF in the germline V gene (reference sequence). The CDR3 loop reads CATSRETEAFF. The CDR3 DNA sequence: TGTGCCACCAGCAGAGAAACTGAAGCTTTCTTT. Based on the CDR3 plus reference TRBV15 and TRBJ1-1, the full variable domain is DAMVIQNPRYQVTQFGKPVTLSCSQTLNHNVMYWYQQKSSQAPKLLFHYYDKDFNNEADTPDNFQSRRPNTSFCFLDIRSPGLGDTAMYLCATSRETEAFFGQGTRLTVV.

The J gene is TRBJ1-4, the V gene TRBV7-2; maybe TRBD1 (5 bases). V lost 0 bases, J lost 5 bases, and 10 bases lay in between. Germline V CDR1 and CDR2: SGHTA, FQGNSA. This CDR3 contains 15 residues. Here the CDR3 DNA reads TGTGCCAGCAGCTTAGCCCGGGACTTCAATGAAAAACTGTTTTTT. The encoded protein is CASSLARDFNEKLFF. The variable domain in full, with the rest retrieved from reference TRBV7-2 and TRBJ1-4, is GAGVSQSPSNKVTEKGKDVELRCDPISGHTALYWYRQSLGQGLEFLIYFQGNSAPDKSGLPSDRFSAERTGGSVSTLTIQRTQQEDSAVYLCASSLARDFNEKLFFGSGTQLSVL.

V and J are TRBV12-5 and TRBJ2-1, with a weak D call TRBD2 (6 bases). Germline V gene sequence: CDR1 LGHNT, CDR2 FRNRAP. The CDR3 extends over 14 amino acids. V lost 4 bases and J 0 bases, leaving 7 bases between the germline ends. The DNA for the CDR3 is TGTGCTAGTGGTTCCGGGAGCTCCTACAATGAGCAGTTCTTC. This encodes CASGSGSSYNEQFF.

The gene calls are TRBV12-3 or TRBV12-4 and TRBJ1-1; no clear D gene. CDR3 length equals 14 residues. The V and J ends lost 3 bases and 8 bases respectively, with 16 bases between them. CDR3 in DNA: TGTGCCAGCAGTTTCGTCCCCCCAAAGGACGAAGCTTTCTTT. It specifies CASSFVPPKDEAFF.

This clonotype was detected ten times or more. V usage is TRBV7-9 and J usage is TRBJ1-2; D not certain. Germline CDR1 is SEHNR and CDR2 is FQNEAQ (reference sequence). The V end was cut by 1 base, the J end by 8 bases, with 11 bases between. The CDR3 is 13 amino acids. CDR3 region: CASSLVRQDGYTF. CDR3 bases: TGTGCCAGCAGCTTAGTTCGGCAGGACGGCTACACCTTC.

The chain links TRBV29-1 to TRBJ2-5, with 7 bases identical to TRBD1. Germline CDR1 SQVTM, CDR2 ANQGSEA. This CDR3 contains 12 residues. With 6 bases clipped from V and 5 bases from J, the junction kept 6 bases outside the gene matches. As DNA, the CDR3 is TGCAGCGTCTACAGGGGATACGAGACCCAGTACTTC. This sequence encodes CSVYRGYETQYF.

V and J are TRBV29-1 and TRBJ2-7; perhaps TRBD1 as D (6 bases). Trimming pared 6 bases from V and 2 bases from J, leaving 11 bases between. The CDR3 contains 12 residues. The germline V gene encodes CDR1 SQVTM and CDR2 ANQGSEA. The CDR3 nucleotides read TGCAGCGTCCGGGACACCACCTACGAGCAGTACTTC. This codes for CSVRDTTYEQYF.

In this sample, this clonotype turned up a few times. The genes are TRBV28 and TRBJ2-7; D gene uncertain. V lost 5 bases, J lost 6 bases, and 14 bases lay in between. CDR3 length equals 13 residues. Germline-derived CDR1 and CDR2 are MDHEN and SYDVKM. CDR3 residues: CASSPDVSTEQYF. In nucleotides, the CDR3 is TGTGCCAGCAGTCCTGACGTCTCGACCGAGCAGTACTTC.

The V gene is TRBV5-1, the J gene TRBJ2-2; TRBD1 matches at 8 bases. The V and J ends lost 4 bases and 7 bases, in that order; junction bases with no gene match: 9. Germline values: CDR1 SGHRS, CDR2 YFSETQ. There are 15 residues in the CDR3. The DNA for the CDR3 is TGCGCCAGCAGCCCACAGGGGGACGGTGGCGGGGAGCTGTTTTTT. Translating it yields CASSPQGDGGGELFF.

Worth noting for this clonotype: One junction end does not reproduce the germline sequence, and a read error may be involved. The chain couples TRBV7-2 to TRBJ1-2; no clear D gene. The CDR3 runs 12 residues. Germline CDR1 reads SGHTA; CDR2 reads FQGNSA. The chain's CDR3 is CSSSTRNYGYTF. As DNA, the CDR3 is TGTTCCAGCAGCACCCGCAACTATGGCTACACCTTC.

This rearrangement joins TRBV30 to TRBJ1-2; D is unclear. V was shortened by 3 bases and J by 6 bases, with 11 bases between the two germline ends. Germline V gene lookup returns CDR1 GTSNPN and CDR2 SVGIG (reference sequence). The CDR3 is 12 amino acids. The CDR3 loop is CAWRQLSHGYTF. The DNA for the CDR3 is TGTGCCTGGAGACAGCTAAGCCATGGCTACACCTTC.

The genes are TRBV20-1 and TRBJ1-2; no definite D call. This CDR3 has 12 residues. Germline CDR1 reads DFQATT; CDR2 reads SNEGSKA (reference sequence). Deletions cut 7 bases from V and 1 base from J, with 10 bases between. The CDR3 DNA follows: TGCAGTGGAGCCTATAATAACTATGGCTACACCTTC. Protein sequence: CSGAYNNYGYTF.

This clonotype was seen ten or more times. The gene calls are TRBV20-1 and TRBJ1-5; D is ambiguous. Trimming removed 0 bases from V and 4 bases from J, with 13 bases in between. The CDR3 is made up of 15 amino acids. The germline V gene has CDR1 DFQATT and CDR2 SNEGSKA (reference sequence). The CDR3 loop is CSARDRGPQNQPQHF. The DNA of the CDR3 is TGCAGTGCTAGAGATAGAGGGCCTCAGAATCAGCCCCAGCATTTT.

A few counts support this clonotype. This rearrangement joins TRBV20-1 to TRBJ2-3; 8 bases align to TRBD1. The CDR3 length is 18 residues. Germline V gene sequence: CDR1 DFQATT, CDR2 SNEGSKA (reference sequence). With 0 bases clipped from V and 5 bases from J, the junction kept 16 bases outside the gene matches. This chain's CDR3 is CSARDLPPGTGTQDTQYF. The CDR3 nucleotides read TGCAGTGCTAGAGATCTACCCCCCGGGACAGGTACACAAGATACGCAGTATTTT.

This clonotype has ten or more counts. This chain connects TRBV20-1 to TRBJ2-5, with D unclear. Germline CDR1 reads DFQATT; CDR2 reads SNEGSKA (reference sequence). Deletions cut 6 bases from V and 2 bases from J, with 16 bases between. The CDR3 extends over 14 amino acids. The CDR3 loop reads CSAPKADGQETQYF. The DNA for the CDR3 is TGCAGTGCCCCAAAGGCGGACGGTCAAGAGACCCAGTACTTC.

Here the CDR3 reads CATGGSADTQYF. The CDR3 bases are TGTGCCACCGGGGGATCCGCAGATACGCAGTATTTT. The chain uses TRBV7-2 and TRBJ2-3; TRBD2 is a possible D gene (6 bases). With 10 bases removed from V and 4 bases from J, the gap between germline ends came to 12 bases. CDR1 is SGHTA and CDR2 is FQGNSA in the germline V gene. CDR3 length equals 12 residues.

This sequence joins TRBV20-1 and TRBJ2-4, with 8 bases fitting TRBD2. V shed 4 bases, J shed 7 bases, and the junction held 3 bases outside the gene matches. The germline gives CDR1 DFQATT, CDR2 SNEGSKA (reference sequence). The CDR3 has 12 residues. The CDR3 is CSAIRTSNIQYF. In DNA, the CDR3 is TGCAGTGCTATCCGGACTAGCAACATTCAGTACTTC.

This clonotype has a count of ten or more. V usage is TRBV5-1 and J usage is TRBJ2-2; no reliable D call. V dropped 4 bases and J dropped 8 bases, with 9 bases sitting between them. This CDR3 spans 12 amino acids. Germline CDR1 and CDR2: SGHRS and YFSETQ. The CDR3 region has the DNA TGCGCCAGCAGCCTAAACCGGGGGGAGCTGTTTTTT. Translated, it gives CASSLNRGELFF.

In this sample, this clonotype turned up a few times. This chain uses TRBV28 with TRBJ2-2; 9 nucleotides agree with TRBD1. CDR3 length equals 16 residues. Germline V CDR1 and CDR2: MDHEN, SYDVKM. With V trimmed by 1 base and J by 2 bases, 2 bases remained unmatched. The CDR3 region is CASSLSTGGNTGELFF. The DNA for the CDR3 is TGTGCCAGCAGTTTATCAACAGGGGGCAACACCGGGGAGCTGTTTTTT. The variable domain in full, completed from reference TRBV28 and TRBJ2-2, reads DVKVTQSSRYLVKRTGEKVFLECVQDMDHENMFWYRQDPGLGLRLIYFSYDVKMKEKGDIPEGYSVSREKKERFSLILESASTNQTSMYLCASSLSTGGNTGELFFGEGSRLTVL.

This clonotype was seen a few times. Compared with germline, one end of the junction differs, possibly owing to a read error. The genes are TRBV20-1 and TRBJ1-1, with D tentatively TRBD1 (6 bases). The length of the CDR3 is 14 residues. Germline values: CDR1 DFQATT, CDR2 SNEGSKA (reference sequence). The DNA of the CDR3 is TGCAGTGCCCGTGGGGGGGCCATGAACACTGAATCTTTCTTT. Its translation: CSARGGAMNTESFF.